This TCR beta chain was identified in a study of cytomegalovirus exposure and HLA in healthy donors. CDR1 and CDR2 from the germline V gene are SEHNR and FQNEAQ (reference sequence). The CDR3 is 13 amino acids. Trimming stripped 2 bases from V and 8 bases from J, with 12 bases between. Turning to this clone: Its antigen is as yet unknown.

The study's findings and limits: In an earlier analysis, most TCR beta V segments were productive about 87% or about 30% of the time. There were a few CMV-associated chains whose specificity for CMV antigens was confirmed in vitro.

A multiplex PCR was run with 60 Vbeta primers and 13 Jbeta primers. TCRdb's table, derived via immunoSEQ multiplex PCR, lists solely in-frame clones and lacks some. Found here are roughly 93,000 clones, 75% to 85% of them singletons; the top ten hold 9.5% to 13%. The sequencing sample was made of PBMCs. The chain employs TRBV7-9 and TRBJ1-2; D remains ambiguous. This TCR derives from a man between 18 and 35 years old in good health and CMV-seropositive. CDR3 nucleotide sequence: TGTGCCAGCAGCTTATCCCCCGTTGCGGGCTACACCTTC. As protein: CASSLSPVAGYTF.